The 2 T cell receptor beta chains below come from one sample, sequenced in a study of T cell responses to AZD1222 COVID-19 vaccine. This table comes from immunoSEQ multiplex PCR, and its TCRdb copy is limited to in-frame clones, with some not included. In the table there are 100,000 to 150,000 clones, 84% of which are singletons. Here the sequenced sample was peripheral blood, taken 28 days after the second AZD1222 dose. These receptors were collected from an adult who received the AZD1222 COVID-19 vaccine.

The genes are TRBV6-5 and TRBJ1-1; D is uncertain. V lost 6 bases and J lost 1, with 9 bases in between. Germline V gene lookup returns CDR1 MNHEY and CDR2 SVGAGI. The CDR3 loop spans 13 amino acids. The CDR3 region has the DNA TGTGCCAGCAGAAGAGGTGAGAACACTGAAGCTTTCTTT. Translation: CASRRGENTEAFF.

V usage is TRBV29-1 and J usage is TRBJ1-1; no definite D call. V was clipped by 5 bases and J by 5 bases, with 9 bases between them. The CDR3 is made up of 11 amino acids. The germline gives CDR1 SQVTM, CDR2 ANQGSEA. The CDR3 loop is CSVRGGTEAFF. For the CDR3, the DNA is TGCAGCGTTCGGGGAGGGACTGAAGCTTTCTTT.